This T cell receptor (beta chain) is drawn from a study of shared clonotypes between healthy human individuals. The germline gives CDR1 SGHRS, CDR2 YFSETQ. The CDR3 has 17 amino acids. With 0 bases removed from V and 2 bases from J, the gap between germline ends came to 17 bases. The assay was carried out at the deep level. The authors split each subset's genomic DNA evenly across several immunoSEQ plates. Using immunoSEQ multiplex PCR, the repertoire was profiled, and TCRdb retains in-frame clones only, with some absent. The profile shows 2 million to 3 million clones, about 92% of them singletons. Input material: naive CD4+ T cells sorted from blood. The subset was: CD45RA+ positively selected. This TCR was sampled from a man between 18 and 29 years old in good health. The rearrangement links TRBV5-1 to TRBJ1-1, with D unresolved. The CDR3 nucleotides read TGCGCCAGCAGCTTGGGCGACGCCAGCCTAACCAACACTGAAGCTTTCTTT. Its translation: CASSLGDASLTNTEAFF.